The T cell receptor beta chain under discussion was sequenced for a study of human T cells and chemical hapten exposure. As for the study in general: A 2 cm by 2 cm inner upper arm patch received 2% DPC for sensitization. Small volume differences among pooled libraries mainly caused per-sample TCR yield variation.

Each CDR3 protein is one row after TCRdb ran MiXCR on the RACE reads. The sample records approximately 49,000 distinct CDR3 sequences, less than 9.5% being singletons. Stated time point: patch test 1, 2 weeks after DPC sensitization. Noted treatment: therapeutic diphenylcyclopropenone sensitization with weekly scalp DPC. This clonotype has ten or more counts. As yet, its antigen is unknown. The V end was cut by 7 bases, the J end by 1 base, with 11 bases between. CDR3 length: 13 residues. CDR1 is SGHTA and CDR2 is FQGNSA in the germline V gene. Points from the study as a whole: No shift was seen in TCRs above 1 in 1000 frequency with DPC sensitization.

The rearrangement joins TRBV7-2 to TRBJ2-7; TRBD2 is a possible D gene (5 bases). Sequencing used whole blood, obtained in connection with sensitization to the hapten diphenylcyclopropenone (DPC). This clonotype was sampled from a woman in her forties or fifties with alopecia areata. Some clones in this sample may be carry-over from other donors' samples. Here the CDR3 DNA reads TGTGCCAGCAACGCCGGGAATTCCTACGAGCAGTACTTC. Translated, it gives CASNAGNSYEQYF.